This TCR beta chain was recovered during a study of tumor and adjacent non-tumor tissue in lung cancer. Study background: On average, productive TCRbeta reads reached about 4 million per sample.

Three rounds of nested PCR, following a modified ARM-PCR protocol, produced the TCRbeta library. TCRdb re-analysed the multiplex PCR reads in MiXCR, keeping a single row per CDR3 protein. Of tens of thousands of distinct CDR3 sequences in the sample, over 65% are singletons; the top ten hold under 50%. This clonotype was observed at least ten times. The template was RNA from unsorted bulk tissue. Distant lung tissue was collected more than 3 cm away from the tumor edge. V lost 1 base and J 5 bases, leaving 2 bases between the germline ends. Germline CDR1 MNHNY, CDR2 SVGAGI (reference sequence). The CDR3 totals 11 residues.

The receptor was isolated from a man aged 70 or older with non-small cell lung cancer. The chain combines TRBV6-6 with TRBJ1-1; no reliable D call. The material sequenced was distant non-tumor lung tissue. CDR3 in DNA: TGTGCCAGCAGTTACTTGACTGAAGCTTTCTTT. It specifies CASSYLTEAFF.